This TCR beta chain was profiled in a study of spatial heterogeneity in lung cancer. This clonotype was seen a few times. Its antigen remains unknown. General observations from the study: The appearance of ubiquitous expanded tumor TCRs in blood was greater at resection than follow-up.

The sample's time point: sample taken at primary tumor resection. TCRdb reanalysed the 5' RACE reads using MiXCR and keeps one entry per CDR3 protein. Of about 45,000 distinct CDR3 sequences in the sample, approximately 15% were seen once. This CDR3 contains 16 residues. The V gene's germline CDR1 is MGHRA and CDR2 YSYEKL. V was cut by 6 bases and J by 3 bases, with 17 bases left in between. This chain joins TRBV4-1 and TRBJ2-2, with D unclear. The clonotype comes from a male donor with early-stage non-small cell lung cancer. The source material was PBMCs, sampled at surgery. As DNA, the CDR3 is TGCGCCAGCAGGCCCTCACGCGTGCTGTACACCGGGGAGCTGTTTTTT. This translates into CASRPSRVLYTGELFF.